The 27 T cell receptor beta chains below all came from one sample that was sequenced in a study of T-cell memory formation after mild COVID-19. TCRdb passed the 5' RACE reads through MiXCR, listing each CDR3 protein once. The data contain about 340,000 distinct CDR3 sequences, approximately 13% of them singletons. Sequencing was done on a sample of PBMCs or a T cell subset sorted from them (not recorded which). Receptors originate from a man aged 18 to 29 who had mild COVID-19 (a few samples of this study predate the infection). Cell type and time point are not known.

A remark on this clonotype: The junction differs from germline at one of its ends, possibly a read error. The chain has TRBV20-1 and TRBJ1-1; D gene unclear. CDR3 length equals 15 residues. CDR1 and CDR2 from the germline V gene are DFQATT and SNEGSKA (reference sequence). Here the CDR3 DNA reads TGCAGTGCTTCCGGGCCCTCTCCCCTGAACTCTGAAGCTTTCTTT. Its protein product is CSASGPSPLNSEAFF.

This clonotype showed up just a few times. The rearrangement links TRBV19 to TRBJ1-3; D is ambiguous. Germline V gene sequence: CDR1 LNHDA, CDR2 SQIVND (reference sequence). The V and J ends lost 2 bases and 0 bases respectively, with 11 bases between them. The CDR3 is made up of 16 amino acids. The CDR3 reads CASSIRRTDSGNTIYF. The CDR3, as DNA: TGTGCCAGTAGTATACGCAGGACCGACTCTGGAAACACCATATATTTT.

The chain's CDR3 is CASSMTGDPGNTIYF. CDR3 DNA sequence: TGCGCCAGCAGCATGACAGGGGATCCCGGAAACACCATATATTTT. The V gene is TRBV5-1, the J gene TRBJ1-3; 8 bases align to TRBD1. The CDR3 length is 15 residues. The germline V gene has CDR1 SGHRS and CDR2 YFSETQ. V was clipped by 4 bases and J by 4 bases; unmatched bases: 7.

This clonotype was counted a few times. The chain couples TRBV6-2 or TRBV6-3 to TRBJ2-7, with 10 bases fitting TRBD2. The CDR3 runs to 14 residues. Germline CDR1 reads MNHEY; CDR2 reads SVGEGT. The junction had 6 bases not matched to a gene; V was cut back by 7 bases and J by 3 bases. In nucleotides, the CDR3 is TGTGCCAGCACCAGACTAGCGGGTGGCTACGAGCAGTACTTC. The encoded protein is CASTRLAGGYEQYF.

The chain joins TRBV9 to TRBJ1-2; 7 bases agree with TRBD1. The CDR3 has 15 residues. CDR1 and CDR2 from the germline V gene are SGDLS and YYNGEE. V shed 4 bases and J 7 bases; nucleotides not matched to a gene: 13. The CDR3 protein is CASSQPPTGEGGYTF. Written as DNA, the CDR3 is TGTGCCAGCAGCCAACCCCCTACAGGGGAGGGTGGCTACACCTTC.

The rearrangement links TRBV25-1 to TRBJ2-7; 9 nucleotides agree with TRBD1. Germline values: CDR1 MGHDK, CDR2 SYGVNS. V lost 3 bases and J lost 2; bases outside the gene matches: 8. The length of the CDR3 is 16 residues. The CDR3 sequence: CASSDPGTGWTYEQYF. Written as DNA, the CDR3 is TGTGCCAGCAGTGATCCCGGGACAGGGTGGACCTACGAGCAGTACTTC.

This clonotype has more than one count but fewer than ten. This chain's CDR3 is CASSFASTDTQYF. The CDR3, as DNA: TGTGCCAGCAGTTTTGCCAGCACAGATACGCAGTATTTT. The chain is built from TRBV28 and TRBJ2-3; D unresolved. Germline V CDR1 and CDR2: MDHEN, SYDVKM. The V end was cut by 3 bases, the J end by 0 bases, with 4 bases between. This CDR3 has 13 residues.

The rearrangement uses TRBV10-3 and TRBJ1-2, with D maybe TRBD1 (5 bases). Germline lookup yields CDR1 ENHRY and CDR2 SYGVKD. Trimming left V 7 bases short and J 6 bases short, with 24 bases between. The CDR3 contains 16 residues. CDR3 in amino acids: CAINPGPTTPRDGYTF. CDR3 nucleotides: TGTGCCATCAACCCGGGACCTACAACCCCAAGAGATGGCTACACCTTC.

This clonotype was counted a single time. V usage is TRBV19 and J usage is TRBJ2-4; no firm D call. Germline CDR1 LNHDA, CDR2 SQIVND (reference sequence). The CDR3 loop spans 13 amino acids. The V end was cut by 5 bases, the J end by 1 base, with 6 bases between. CDR3 sequence (DNA): TGTGCCAGTAGTTTATCTGCCAAAAACATTCAGTACTTC. Translation: CASSLSAKNIQYF.

This clonotype was observed a few times. The rearrangement joins TRBV11-2 to TRBJ2-1; D may be TRBD1 (6 bases). The CDR3 sequence is 11 residues long. Between the trimmed V and J ends, which lost 3 bases and 11 bases, there was a span of 8 bases. CDR1 and CDR2 from the germline V gene are SGHAT and FQNNGV. Written as DNA, the CDR3 is TGTGCCAGCAGCTTCGGGACAAAGCAGTTCTTC. It translates to CASSFGTKQFF.

This clonotype came up a few times. The V and J genes are TRBV12-3 or TRBV12-4 and TRBJ1-2; 11 nucleotides match TRBD1. The CDR3 extends over 17 amino acids. V trimming: 7 bases; J trimming: 8 bases; junction bases outside the gene matches: 18. The DNA of the CDR3 is TGTGCCAGCACCGCCCTCCTAGGGACAGGGGGTGCTAAGGGCTACACCTTC. Encoded protein: CASTALLGTGGAKGYTF.

The V and J genes are TRBV5-1 and TRBJ2-3, with 7 positions matching TRBD1. The CDR3 is 17 amino acids. The germline V gene has CDR1 SGHRS and CDR2 YFSETQ. Trimming cost V 2 bases and J 1 base; bases outside gene matches: 10. The CDR3 loop reads CASSFQGQRAGTDTQYF. For the CDR3, the DNA is TGCGCCAGCAGCTTTCAGGGACAGAGAGCCGGCACAGATACGCAGTATTTT.

In this sample, this clonotype turned up a few times. This chain connects TRBV6-5 to TRBJ2-5; TRBD1 or TRBD2 may be the D gene (5 bases each). The CDR3 loop spans 13 amino acids. Germline V CDR1 and CDR2: MNHEY, SVGAGI. V lost 6 bases to trimming and J lost 1 base, with 9 bases between them. CDR3 DNA sequence: TGTGCCAGCAGGACCGGGACCCAAGAGACCCAGTACTTC. Translation: CASRTGTQETQYF.

This clonotype turned up a few times. The chain employs TRBV7-9 and TRBJ1-4; TRBD1 agrees at 10 bases. The germline V gene has CDR1 SEHNR and CDR2 FQNEAQ (reference sequence). The CDR3 length is 17 residues. V was clipped by 5 bases and J by 4 bases; unmatched bases: 10. Here the CDR3 reads CASSLRDRGLNNEKLFF. The DNA of the CDR3 is TGTGCCAGCAGCCTACGTGACAGGGGGCTTAATAATGAAAAACTGTTTTTT. Using reference TRBV7-9 and TRBJ1-4 for the parts outside the CDR3, the full variable domain is DTGVSQNPRHKITKRGQNVTFRCDPISEHNRLYWYRQTLGQGPEFLTYFQNEAQLEKSRLLSDRFSAERPKGSFSTLEIQRTEQGDSAMYLCASSLRDRGLNNEKLFFGSGTQLSVL.

This clonotype was seen a handful of times. The rearrangement joins TRBV28 to TRBJ2-3; D not certain. V was trimmed by 2 bases and J by 0 bases, leaving 9 bases between them. CDR3 length: 15 amino acids. CDR1 is MDHEN, CDR2 SYDVKM, per germline. This CDR3 is CASSLSRISTDTQYF. CDR3 bases: TGTGCCAGCAGTTTAAGCAGAATAAGCACAGATACGCAGTATTTT.

The chain joins TRBV6-5 to TRBJ2-1; D may be TRBD2 (6 bases). V was clipped by 4 bases and J by 7 bases, with 14 bases between them. CDR3 length: 14 residues. The germline V gene has CDR1 MNHEY and CDR2 SVGAGI. The DNA for the CDR3 is TGTGCCAGCAGTTCTGAACCGGGGGTTAATGAGCAGTTCTTC. It encodes CASSSEPGVNEQFF.

V and J are TRBV6-6 and TRBJ2-4; D could derive from TRBD1 or TRBD2 (5 bases each). V dropped 6 bases and J dropped 3 bases, with 15 bases sitting between them. From germline, CDR1 is MNHNY and CDR2 SVGAGI (reference sequence). The CDR3 runs 15 residues. The CDR3 is CASSRTAGGKNIQYF. The DNA for the CDR3 is TGTGCCAGCAGCCGGACGGCTGGGGGCAAAAACATTCAGTACTTC.

The J gene is TRBJ1-1, the V gene TRBV9; 7 bases are shared with TRBD1. With 0 bases clipped from V and 11 bases from J, the junction kept 7 bases outside the gene matches. This CDR3 comprises 13 residues. Germline V gene sequence: CDR1 SGDLS, CDR2 YYNGEE. CDR3 bases: TGTGCCAGCAGCGTAGCACAGGGGAGTGGTGCTTTCTTT. Residues: CASSVAQGSGAFF.

This clonotype was counted at least ten times. The chain links TRBV6-1 to TRBJ2-7; perhaps TRBD1 as D (5 bases). CDR1 MNHNS and CDR2 SASEGT come from the germline V gene. V was cut by 0 bases and J by 6 bases, with 12 bases left in between. CDR3 size: 14 residues. Written as DNA, the CDR3 is TGTGCCAGCAGTGAAGCGAGGCAGGGCTCCGAGCAGTACTTC. Translated: CASSEARQGSEQYF.

Concerning this clonotype: Being one base from a much bigger clone, this may be a read error. This chain uses TRBV7-2 with TRBJ1-1; D perhaps matches TRBD1 (5 bases). This CDR3 region has 13 residues. CDR1 is SGHTA, CDR2 FQGNSA, per germline. V lost 4 bases and J lost 1, with 7 bases in between. The CDR3 loop reads CASSSTENTEAFF. The CDR3 nucleotides are TGTGCCAGCAGCTCGACAGAGAACACTGAAGCTTTCTTT.

V gene TRBV29-1 combines with J gene TRBJ2-5; 7 bases map to TRBD1. CDR1 is SQVTM, CDR2 ANQGSEA, per germline. The J segment lost 1 base and the V segment lost 8 bases, leaving 7 bases of the junction unmatched. The CDR3 sequence is 13 residues long. CDR3 amino acids: CSFEGASQETQYF. The DNA of the CDR3 is TGCAGCTTCGAGGGGGCCTCCCAAGAGACCCAGTACTTC. The variable domain in full, with the rest retrieved from reference TRBV29-1 and TRBJ2-5, is SAVISQKPSRDICQRGTSLTIQCQVDSQVTMMFWYRQQPGQSLTLIATANQGSEATYESGFVIDKFPISRPNLTFSTLTVSNMSPEDSSIYLCSFEGASQETQYFGPGTRLLVL.

This clonotype was counted between two and nine times. V usage is TRBV27 and J usage is TRBJ2-7; 10 positions match TRBD2. V shed 7 bases, J shed 3 bases, and the junction held 9 bases outside the gene matches. Per the germline V gene, CDR1 is MNHEY and CDR2 is SMNVEV (reference sequence). There are 15 residues in the CDR3. CDR3 DNA sequence: TGTGCCAGCACTATAACTAGCGGGGCAATCTACGAGCAGTACTTC. It encodes CASTITSGAIYEQYF.

This clonotype was seen many times. The rearrangement joins TRBV27 to TRBJ2-3, with D hard to call. V was trimmed by 3 bases and J by 4 bases, leaving 8 bases between them. The CDR3 sequence is 13 residues long. Germline V lookup: CDR1 MNHEY, CDR2 SMNVEV (reference sequence). CDR3 nucleotide sequence: TGTGCCAGCAGTTTGTCTAGTGCAGATACGCAGTATTTT. Translation: CASSLSSADTQYF.

In its sample, this clonotype was seen a few times. The rearrangement joins TRBV29-1 to TRBJ2-7, with unresolved D. The V gene lost 3 bases and the J gene lost 2 bases, with 11 bases spanning the gap. The CDR3 runs to 13 residues. Germline assignment: CDR1 SQVTM and CDR2 ANQGSEA. CDR3 nucleotides: TGCAGCGTTGAGGCAGGCCAACCCTACGAGCAGTACTTC. It specifies CSVEAGQPYEQYF.

This clonotype appeared many times. V is TRBV5-1 and J is TRBJ2-1; TRBD2 matches at 7 bases. CDR1 is SGHRS, CDR2 YFSETQ, per germline. The CDR3 contains 16 residues. Trimming removed 0 bases from V and 0 bases from J; junction bases left unmatched: 3. CDR3 amino acids: CASSLVTGGSYNEQFF. CDR3 DNA sequence: TGCGCCAGCAGCTTGGTGACGGGGGGCTCCTACAATGAGCAGTTCTTC.

The chain is built from TRBV19 and TRBJ1-2; 8 bases line up with TRBD1. Germline assignment: CDR1 LNHDA and CDR2 SQIVND (reference sequence). The CDR3 length is 16 residues. Trimming took 4 bases from V and 6 from J; bases not matched to a gene: 13. The CDR3 DNA sequence: TGTGCCAGTAGTACCTATGACAGGGGTCGTGACGATGGCTACACCTTC. As protein: CASSTYDRGRDDGYTF.

This clonotype has a handful of counts. The chain is built from TRBV3-1 and TRBJ1-6, with D uncertain. Germline values: CDR1 LGHDT, CDR2 YNNKEL (reference sequence). The V and J ends lost 7 bases and 6 bases respectively, with 7 bases between them. This CDR3 is built from 12 residues. The CDR3 nucleotides read TGTGCCAGCAAAGAAGGTAATTCACCCCTCCACTTT. Its translation: CASKEGNSPLHF.